This entry describes one TCR beta chain. What it binds is unknown. The assay was immunoSEQ multiplex PCR, and TCRdb's table has in-frame clones only and misses some. Of around 2.5 million clones in the sample, roughly 93% were seen once. The data stem from a study of shared clonotypes between healthy human individuals. This CDR3 region has 16 residues. Per the germline V gene, CDR1 is MNHNY and CDR2 is SVGAGI (reference sequence). J was trimmed by 0 bases and V by 0 bases; bases with no gene match: 5. General study points: With several donors compared, 4% to 5% of naive CD4 clonotypes were shared.

Those who donated, Caucasian adults without exception, all lived in Nashville, Tennessee. The sequenced material came from naive CD4+ T cells from PBMCs. The subset: CD45RA+ positively selected. The source of this sequence is a man between 18 and 29 years old in good health. Some clones in this sample may be carry-over from other donors' samples. The chain links TRBV6-6 to TRBJ2-7; 7 nucleotides agree with TRBD2. The CDR3 is CASSYSGGSASYEQYF. Here the CDR3 DNA reads TGTGCCAGCAGTTACTCCGGCGGGAGCGCCTCCTACGAGCAGTACTTC.